The next 8 T cell receptor beta chains were all read from a single sample in a study of T cell responses to AZD1222 COVID-19 vaccine. Repertoires were generated with immunoSEQ multiplex PCR, while TCRdb's copy carries only in-frame clones and drops some. The data hold about 150,000 clones, with roughly 93% observed a single time. The material sequenced was peripheral blood, taken 28 days after the second AZD1222 dose. These receptors all stem from an adult who received the AZD1222 COVID-19 vaccine.

The V call is TRBV9, the J call TRBJ2-7, with a weak D call TRBD2 (6 bases). Per germline, CDR1 SGDLS and CDR2 YYNGEE. V was pared by 4 bases and J by 0 bases, with 14 bases between. There are 15 residues in the CDR3. CDR3 nucleotides: TGTGCCAGCAGCCTCGGGACTCTTCCCTCCTACGAGCAGTACTTC. As protein: CASSLGTLPSYEQYF.

The gene calls are TRBV6-1 and TRBJ1-5, with D maybe TRBD1 (6 bases). Germline lookup yields CDR1 MNHNS and CDR2 SASEGT. Trimming removed 2 bases at V and 4 bases at J, with 15 bases between. The CDR3 length is 16 residues. DNA of the CDR3: TGTGCCAGCAGTGAACTGTGGCGGGGGGCAAATCAGCCCCAGCATTTT. Translating it yields CASSELWRGANQPQHF.

The rearrangement uses TRBV12-3 or TRBV12-4 and TRBJ1-4; the D is unclear. Trimming took 2 bases from V and 7 from J, leaving 5 bases between them. There are 12 residues in the CDR3. CDR3 residues: CASSLPSEKLFF. In DNA form, the CDR3 reads TGTGCCAGCAGTTTACCTAGTGAAAAACTGTTTTTT.

V gene TRBV7-2 combines with J gene TRBJ1-4; D is possibly TRBD1 (6 bases). The CDR3 is made up of 15 amino acids. The germline CDR1 and CDR2 sequences are SGHTA and FQGNSA. V shed 5 bases and J shed 3 bases, with 13 bases lying between them. The CDR3 bases are TGTGCCAGCAGCCCGCAGGGGTGGGCTAATGAAAAACTGTTTTTT. Its protein is CASSPQGWANEKLFF.

The gene calls are TRBV6-2 or TRBV6-3 and TRBJ1-1, with 7 bases lining up with TRBD1. CDR1 and CDR2 from the germline V gene are MNHEY and SVGEGT. V was pared by 4 bases and J by 7 bases, with 9 bases of the junction left unmatched. This CDR3 contains 14 residues. DNA for the CDR3: TGTGCCAGCAGTTCTTCAGGGGGAAGTGGTGAAGCTTTCTTT. Its protein product is CASSSSGGSGEAFF.

The chain couples TRBV7-9 to TRBJ2-3; TRBD2 aligns across 13 bases. Trimming at V came to 5 bases and at J to 6 bases, leaving 5 bases not matched to a gene. The CDR3 consists of 15 residues. The V gene's germline CDR1 is SEHNR and CDR2 FQNEAQ (reference sequence). The CDR3 protein is CASSVGTSGKDTQYF. The CDR3 nucleotides are TGTGCCAGCAGCGTCGGGACTAGCGGGAAGGATACGCAGTATTTT.

This chain joins TRBV6-5 and TRBJ1-4; D is unresolved. The CDR3 loop spans 14 amino acids. Trimming stripped 6 bases from V and 6 bases from J, with 14 bases between. CDR1 and CDR2 from the germline V gene are MNHEY and SVGAGI. The CDR3 nucleotides are TGTGCCAGCAGCTCCAGGCTGGGCGATGAAAAACTGTTTTTT. Its protein product is CASSSRLGDEKLFF.

This clone was detected only once. The junction shows a germline mismatch at one end, possibly a read error. The V gene is TRBV6-1, the J gene TRBJ2-1; D remains ambiguous. The CDR3 runs 12 residues. The germline CDR1 and CDR2 sequences are MNHNS and SASEGT. The CDR3 region has the DNA TGTGCCAGCGGTGATGTATACAATGAGCAGTTCTTC. This codes for CASGDVYNEQFF.